The sequence of this T cell receptor (beta chain) was determined in a study of identical twins. Study-level findings and limits: Zero-insertion analyses might be partly confounded by invariant T cells like MAIT and iNKT.

Template switching, a step in the protocol, added a universal primer site, and cDNA carried unique molecular identifiers. Each CDR3 protein is one row after TCRdb ran MiXCR on the 5' RACE reads. The data hold 1.5 million to 2 million distinct CDR3 sequences, with around 29% observed a single time. With regard to this clonotype: What it binds is unknown.

CDR1 is KGHDR, CDR2 SFDVKD, per germline. Trimming pared 4 bases from V and 0 bases from J, leaving 10 bases between. This CDR3 is built from 15 residues. Only healthy Caucasians were enrolled as donors. This chain links TRBV24-1 with TRBJ2-3, with D unresolved. The sequence derives from a newborn girl in good health. Material: cord blood. The CDR3 is CATSEGRLSTDTQYF. CDR3 nucleotide sequence: TGTGCCACCAGTGAAGGACGGTTAAGCACAGATACGCAGTATTTT.